Each of the 24 T cell receptor beta chains below was sequenced from the same sample in a study of glioma-infiltrating T cells. TCR alpha and beta CDR3 regions were amplified from RNA using iRepertoire nested multiplex PCR. Each CDR3 protein is one row after TCRdb ran MiXCR on the multiplex PCR reads. The sample records 170,000 or so distinct CDR3 sequences, roughly two fifths being singletons. Material for sequencing was glioma tissue, nonneoplastic brain tissue, or PBMCs (not recorded which). These receptors originate from a human donor with low-grade glioma or glioblastoma, undergoing nonglioma brain surgery, or in good health (not recorded which).

This clonotype was recorded once. A much bigger clone sits one base away, suggesting this may be a read error. The missing conserved phenylalanine or tryptophan at the end of this CDR3 makes a read error likely. The V and J genes are TRBV7-9 and TRBJ2-3; a weak D match, TRBD2 (6 bases). Germline lookup yields CDR1 SEHNR and CDR2 FQNEAQ (reference sequence). Trimming removed 2 bases from V and 6 bases from J, with 15 bases in between. This CDR3 comprises 15 residues. This CDR3 is CASSLIREWMDTQYY. DNA for the CDR3: TGTGCCAGCAGCTTAATTCGGGAGTGGATGGATACGCAGTATTAT.

This clonotype was seen more than once but under ten times. The chain employs TRBV3-1 and TRBJ1-1; 8 nucleotides match TRBD1. Germline V gene lookup returns CDR1 LGHDT and CDR2 YNNKEL (reference sequence). CDR3 length: 13 residues. V trimming: 10 bases; J trimming: 5 bases; junction bases outside the gene matches: 9. CDR3 sequence reads: CATKTGAETEAFF. Written as DNA, the CDR3 is TGTGCCACCAAGACAGGGGCGGAAACTGAAGCTTTCTTT.

This chain uses TRBV28 with TRBJ2-3; D gene ambiguous. The CDR3 covers 15 residues. Germline V gene data show CDR1 as MDHEN and CDR2 as SYDVKM. Trimming cost V 3 bases and J 0 bases, with 10 bases left between them. CDR3 residues: CASSFIFSSTDTQYF. The DNA of the CDR3 is TGTGCCAGCAGTTTTATATTTTCTAGCACAGATACGCAGTATTTT. Combining the CDR3 with reference TRBV28 and TRBJ2-3 gives the whole variable domain DVKVTQSSRYLVKRTGEKVFLECVQDMDHENMFWYRQDPGLGLRLIYFSYDVKMKEKGDIPEGYSVSREKKERFSLILESASTNQTSMYLCASSFIFSSTDTQYFGPGTRLTVL.

The rearrangement uses TRBV7-8 and TRBJ1-5; D remains unclear. Germline CDR1 SGHVS, CDR2 FQNEAQ. This CDR3 spans 13 amino acids. V lost 5 bases and J lost 0, with 5 bases in between. The CDR3 sequence is CASSKNSNQPQHF. CDR3 DNA: TGTGCCAGCAGCAAGAATAGCAATCAGCCCCAGCATTTT. Drawing the rest from reference TRBV7-8 and TRBJ1-5, the complete variable domain is GAGVSQSPRYKVAKRGQDVALRCDPISGHVSLFWYQQALGQGPEFLTYFQNEAQLDKSGLPSDRFFAERPEGSVSTLKIQRTQQEDSAVYLCASSKNSNQPQHFGDGTRLSIL.

In regard to this clonotype: A much larger clone is a single base away; this may be a read error. V usage is TRBV19 and J usage is TRBJ2-5; D not resolved. The CDR3 is 13 amino acids. Germline V lookup: CDR1 LNHDA, CDR2 SQIVND (reference sequence). CDR3 nucleotide sequence: TGTGCCAGTCGTATTGGCGTAAAGGAGACCCAGTACTTC. This encodes CASRIGVKETQYF.

The rearrangement uses TRBV30 and TRBJ2-1, with D perhaps matching TRBD1 (5 bases). The CDR3 runs 14 residues. Trimming cost V 0 bases and J 10 bases, with 16 bases left between them. The V gene's germline CDR1 is GTSNPN and CDR2 SVGIG (reference sequence). The CDR3, as DNA: TGTGCCTGGAGTGTAGGGGTTCCGCCCCCGGAGCAGTTCTTC. This encodes CAWSVGVPPPEQFF.

This rearrangement joins TRBV28 to TRBJ2-7; D gene unclear. The DNA end is more similar to TRBJ2-1, so the J call may be wrong. The CDR3 covers 17 residues. CDR1 is MDHEN and CDR2 is SYDVKM in the germline V gene. The CDR3 nucleotides are TGTGCCAGCAGTTTAGTGGTTCTCCGACGTACGAAGAATGAGCAGTTCTTC. Translating gives CASSLVVLRRTKNEQFF.

The table lists this clonotype with a few counts. Just one base apart from a much larger clone, this may be a read error. This chain connects TRBV27 to TRBJ1-1; possible D gene TRBD1, 6 bases. Germline CDR1 and CDR2: MNHEY and SMNVEV (reference sequence). V gave up 4 bases and J gave up 3 bases, with 12 bases separating them. The CDR3 runs 14 residues. CDR3 coding DNA: TGTGCCAGCAGTTCACCTACAGGGCACACTGAAGCTTTCTTT. It yields the protein CASSSPTGHTEAFF.

A word on this clonotype: The junction does not match germline at one end; this may be a read error. The CDR3 is CASSQGGGAEPNQETQYF. The DNA for the CDR3 is TGCGCCAGCAGTCAAGGAGGTGGGGCAGAACCAAACCAAGAGACCCAGTACTTC. The chain joins TRBV4-1 to TRBJ2-5; D possibly matches TRBD1 or TRBD2 (5 bases each). Germline assignment: CDR1 MGHRA and CDR2 YSYEKL. CDR3 length: 18 residues.

CDR3 residues: CASSPGLAASKGDTQYF. CDR3 sequence (DNA): TGCGCCAGCAGCCCCGGACTAGCGGCCAGCAAAGGGGATACGCAGTATTTT. The chain combines TRBV5-1 with TRBJ2-3; TRBD2 agrees at 10 bases. The CDR3 runs to 17 residues. From germline, CDR1 is SGHRS and CDR2 YFSETQ. J was trimmed by 6 bases and V by 4 bases; bases with no gene match: 14. The full variable domain, with the rest looked up from reference TRBV5-1 and TRBJ2-3, is KAGVTQTPRYLIKTRGQQVTLSCSPISGHRSVSWYQQTPGQGLQFLFEYFSETQRNKGNFPGRFSGRQFSNSRSEMNVSTLELGDSALYLCASSPGLAASKGDTQYFGPGTRLTVL.

About this clonotype itself: At one of its ends the junction is not consistent with the germline gene, which may arise from a read error. This chain links TRBV6-6 with TRBJ1-1; tentatively, D is TRBD1 (5 bases). The CDR3 totals 14 residues. In germline, CDR1 is MNHNY, CDR2 SVGAGI (reference sequence). The CDR3 loop reads CASSYGTMSTEALF. The CDR3 region has the DNA TGTGCCAGCAGCTACGGGACCATGAGCACTGAAGCTCTCTTT.

This clonotype was counted many times. The J gene is TRBJ1-1, the V gene TRBV27, with a tentative D call TRBD1 (6 bases). CDR1 MNHEY and CDR2 SMNVEV come from the germline V gene (reference sequence). V lost 6 bases and J lost 3, with 17 bases in between. The CDR3 covers 15 residues. The CDR3 loop reads CASSQKTGYDTEAFF. Here the CDR3 DNA reads TGTGCCAGCAGCCAGAAAACAGGGTATGACACTGAAGCTTTCTTT.

Comments on this clonotype: A much larger clone lies one base from this, so it may be a read error. This sequence joins TRBV7-2 and TRBJ2-1, with D hard to call. The germline V and J ends were trimmed by 0 bases and 3 bases, with 9 bases remaining between them. The CDR3 contains 15 residues. Germline loops: CDR1 SGHTA, CDR2 FQGNSA. As DNA, the CDR3 is TGTGCCAGCAGCTTAGCCCCCTCCGACTACAATGAGCAGTTCTTC. Translating it yields CASSLAPSDYNEQFF.

The chain uses TRBV3-1 and TRBJ2-3; D perhaps matches TRBD2 (5 bases). Trimming removed 1 base from V and 6 bases from J, with 17 bases in between. Per germline, CDR1 LGHDT and CDR2 YNNKEL (reference sequence). The CDR3 runs to 16 residues. CDR3 sequence (DNA): TGTGCCAGCAGCCAAGCGACGGGAAGGGAAGTGGATACGCAGTATTTT. Translation: CASSQATGREVDTQYF.

Many counts were recorded for this clonotype. V usage is TRBV29-1 and J usage is TRBJ2-1; D is ambiguous. The length of the CDR3 is 12 residues. V was clipped by 3 bases and J by 6 bases, with 9 bases between them. The germline CDR1 and CDR2 sequences are SQVTM and ANQGSEA. DNA of the CDR3: TGCAGCGTTGACTCACTTCTCAATGAGCAGTTCTTC. Translated: CSVDSLLNEQFF.

In its sample, this clonotype was seen many times. The genes are TRBV6-1 and TRBJ2-7; D call uncertain. The CDR3 consists of 15 residues. Germline V gene lookup returns CDR1 MNHNS and CDR2 SASEGT. V was shortened by 0 bases and J by 3 bases, with 12 bases between the two germline ends. The CDR3 DNA follows: TGTGCCAGCAGTGAAGCCGTAGGGTACCACTACGAGCAGTACTTC. It yields the protein CASSEAVGYHYEQYF.

With regard to this clonotype: One base away lies a much larger clone, so this may be a sequencing read error. This chain joins TRBV7-2 and TRBJ2-3; no clear D. The V end lost 5 bases, the J end lost 0 bases, and 21 bases lay between the germline ends. The CDR3 is 18 amino acids. Looked up from germline, CDR1 is SGHTA and CDR2 is FQGNSA. CDR3 nucleotides: TGTGCCAGCAGCGCCAAAGCCACGAGCTACACTAGCACAGATACGCAGTATTTT. Amino acid sequence: CASSAKATSYTSTDTQYF.

This clonotype was recorded at least ten times. The genes are TRBV20-1 and TRBJ2-7, with 11 nucleotides matching TRBD2. Germline assignment: CDR1 DFQATT and CDR2 SNEGSKA (reference sequence). This CDR3 region has 15 residues. V dropped 1 base and J dropped 3; count of bases not matched to a gene: 5. In DNA, the CDR3 is TGCAGTGCTAGAGTCCCACTAGCGGGGGACTACGAGCAGTACTTC. It yields the protein CSARVPLAGDYEQYF.

The table lists this clonotype with many counts. V usage is TRBV20-1 and J usage is TRBJ2-7; D gene ambiguous. Germline V lookup: CDR1 DFQATT, CDR2 SNEGSKA (reference sequence). The CDR3 is made up of 14 amino acids. The ends were cut back, 3 bases at V and 0 bases at J, with 12 bases in the middle. This CDR3 is CSARSAASSYEQYF. The CDR3 DNA reads TGCAGTGCTAGGTCTGCTGCGAGCTCCTACGAGCAGTACTTC.

This clonotype was counted many times. CDR3 protein: CSALPPIAIHEQYF. CDR3 sequence (DNA): TGCAGTGCCCTCCCGCCCATCGCTATCCACGAGCAGTACTTC. The rearrangement joins TRBV20-1 to TRBJ2-7; D is ambiguous. Deletions cut 6 bases from V and 5 bases from J, with 20 bases between. Germline values: CDR1 DFQATT, CDR2 SNEGSKA (reference sequence). This CDR3 region has 14 residues.

As for this clonotype: A junction end diverges from the germline sequence, so it may reflect a read error. The J gene is TRBJ1-1, the V gene TRBV14; D is undetermined. Germline V CDR1 and CDR2: SGHDN, FVKESK. This CDR3 is 16 amino acids long. CDR3 loop: CARSQGRNGRGSEPFF. CDR3 coding DNA: TGTGCCAGAAGCCAAGGAAGAAATGGGCGTGGATCAGAACCTTTCTTT. The variable domain in full, with the rest retrieved from reference TRBV14 and TRBJ1-1, is EAGVTQFPSHSVIEKGQTVTLRCDPISGHDNLYWYRRVMGKEIKFLLHFVKESKQDESGMPNNRFLAERTGGTYSTLKVQPAELEDSGVYFCARSQGRNGRGSEPFFGQGTRLTVV.

The J gene is TRBJ1-6, the V gene TRBV29-1, with D possibly TRBD1 on 5 matching bases. The germline CDR1 and CDR2 sequences are SQVTM and ANQGSEA. With 6 bases removed from V and 7 bases from J, the gap between germline ends came to 19 bases. There are 15 residues in the CDR3. CDR3 nucleotides: TGCAGCGTCCAAATTTCGGGGGACGCCAATTCACCCCTCCACTTT. This translates into CSVQISGDANSPLHF. Complete variable domain (other parts from reference TRBV29-1 and TRBJ1-6): SAVISQKPSRDICQRGTSLTIQCQVDSQVTMMFWYRQQPGQSLTLIATANQGSEATYESGFVIDKFPISRPNLTFSTLTVSNMSPEDSSIYLCSVQISGDANSPLHFGNGTRLTVT.

The table lists this clonotype with a few counts. A clone one base away is much larger, so this may be a read error. This sequence joins TRBV2 and TRBJ2-3; D unresolved. The CDR3 runs to 13 residues. V lost 6 bases to trimming and J lost 2 bases, with 9 bases between them. CDR1 SNHLY and CDR2 FYNNEI come from the germline V gene. The CDR3 coding sequence is TGTGCCAGCAGCCAGGAGTACACAGATACGCAGTATTTT. As protein: CASSQEYTDTQYF.

The chain is built from TRBV5-1 and TRBJ2-7, with D unresolved. The V and J ends lost 2 bases and 5 bases respectively, with 11 bases between them. This CDR3 comprises 13 residues. Germline V CDR1 and CDR2: SGHRS, YFSETQ. The CDR3 region has the DNA TGCGCCAGCAGCTTCCCTTATACGGACGAGCAGTACTTC. This codes for CASSFPYTDEQYF.